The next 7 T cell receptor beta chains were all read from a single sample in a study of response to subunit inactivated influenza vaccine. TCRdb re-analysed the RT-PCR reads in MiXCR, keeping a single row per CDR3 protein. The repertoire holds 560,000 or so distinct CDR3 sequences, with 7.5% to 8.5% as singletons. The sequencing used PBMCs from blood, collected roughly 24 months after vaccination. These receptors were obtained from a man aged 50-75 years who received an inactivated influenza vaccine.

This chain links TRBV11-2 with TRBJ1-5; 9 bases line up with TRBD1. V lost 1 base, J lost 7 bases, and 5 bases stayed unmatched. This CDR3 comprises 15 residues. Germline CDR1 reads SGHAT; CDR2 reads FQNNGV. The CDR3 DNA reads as TGTGCCAGCAGCTTAGGGACAGGGGTTGTCCAGCCCCAGCATTTT. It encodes CASSLGTGVVQPQHF.

The CDR3 DNA reads TGTGCCAGCAGCCAACTTGGGGGGGGCACTGAAGCTTTCTTT. Residues: CASSQLGGGTEAFF. The chain recombines TRBV3-1 with TRBJ1-1; tentatively, D is TRBD1 (5 bases). Per germline, CDR1 LGHDT and CDR2 YNNKEL (reference sequence). The length of the CDR3 is 14 residues. The V and J ends lost 2 bases and 4 bases respectively, with 11 bases between them.

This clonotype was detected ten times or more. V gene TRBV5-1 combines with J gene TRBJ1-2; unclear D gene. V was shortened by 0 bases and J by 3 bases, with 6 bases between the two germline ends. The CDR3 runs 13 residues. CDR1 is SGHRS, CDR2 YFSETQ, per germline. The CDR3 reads CASSLAFDYGYTF. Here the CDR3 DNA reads TGCGCCAGCAGCTTGGCCTTCGACTATGGCTACACCTTC.

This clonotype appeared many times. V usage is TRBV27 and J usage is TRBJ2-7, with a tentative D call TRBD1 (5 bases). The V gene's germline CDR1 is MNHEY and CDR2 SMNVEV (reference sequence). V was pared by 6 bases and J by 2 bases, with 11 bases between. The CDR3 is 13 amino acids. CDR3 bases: TGTGCCAGCAGGGGGCATCTTGCCTACGAGCAGTACTTC. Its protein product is CASRGHLAYEQYF.

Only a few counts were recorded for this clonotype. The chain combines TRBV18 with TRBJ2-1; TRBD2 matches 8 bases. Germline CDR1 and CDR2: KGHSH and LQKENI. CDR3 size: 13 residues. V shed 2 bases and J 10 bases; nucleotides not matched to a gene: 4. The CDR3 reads CASSPRRGGEQFF. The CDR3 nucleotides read TGTGCCAGCTCACCAAGACGCGGGGGGGAGCAGTTCTTC. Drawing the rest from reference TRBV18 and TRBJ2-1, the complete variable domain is NAGVMQNPRHLVRRRGQEARLRCSPMKGHSHVYWYRQLPEEGLKFMVYLQKENIIDESGMPKERFSAEFPKEGPSILRIQQVVRGDSAAYFCASSPRRGGEQFFGPGTRLTVL.

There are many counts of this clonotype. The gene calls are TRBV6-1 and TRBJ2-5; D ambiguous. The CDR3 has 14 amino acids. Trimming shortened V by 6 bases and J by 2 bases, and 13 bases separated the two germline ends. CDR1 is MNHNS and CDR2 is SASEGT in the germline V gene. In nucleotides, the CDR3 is TGTGCCAGCAGGCCCCACCGGATTCAAGAGACCCAGTACTTC. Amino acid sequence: CASRPHRIQETQYF.

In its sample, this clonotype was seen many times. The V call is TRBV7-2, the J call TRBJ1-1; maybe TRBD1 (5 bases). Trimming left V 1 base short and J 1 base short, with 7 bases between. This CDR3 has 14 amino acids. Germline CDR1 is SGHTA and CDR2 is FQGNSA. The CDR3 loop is CASSLEGQNTEAFF. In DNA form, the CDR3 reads TGTGCCAGCAGCTTAGAAGGACAGAACACTGAAGCTTTCTTT.